The clone carrying this T cell receptor beta chain occurred a few times. Repertoires were generated with immunoSEQ multiplex PCR, while TCRdb's copy carries only in-frame clones and drops some. Altogether under 70,000 clones are present, about 89% being singletons, with the ten largest covering 1.3% to 1.5%. This specimen comes from a study of OX40 agonist ivuxolimab in advanced cancers. This sequence originates from an adult with an advanced solid tumor such as melanoma, head and neck, liver or kidney cancer. The starting material was CD4+ or CD8+ T cells sorted from blood, obtained in a trial of the OX40 agonist ivuxolimab.

CDR3 in amino acids: CASSTYGNRNTEAFF. CDR3 bases: TGTGCCAGTAGTACCTACGGAAACCGAAACACTGAAGCTTTCTTT. J is TRBJ1-1 and V is TRBV19; no definite D call. Germline V gives CDR1 LNHDA, CDR2 SQIVND (reference sequence). The CDR3 extends over 15 amino acids. With 4 bases removed from V and 2 bases from J, the gap between germline ends came to 14 bases.